Presented here are 7 T cell receptor beta chains from one specimen sequenced in a study of cytomegalovirus exposure and HLA in healthy donors. Researchers ran the PCR with 60 Vbeta and 13 Jbeta primers. The data were produced by immunoSEQ multiplex PCR, yet TCRdb's version contains in-frame clones alone and is incomplete. The sample yields 150,000 to 200,000 clones, around 75% seen once. Material: PBMCs. Source of these receptors: a woman aged 30 to 39 in good health and CMV-seropositive.

V and J are TRBV27 and TRBJ2-1; D is uncertain. Per germline, CDR1 MNHEY and CDR2 SMNVEV (reference sequence). The CDR3 is made up of 14 amino acids. V gave up 6 bases and J gave up 4 bases, with 13 bases separating them. The CDR3 here is CASSREARYNEQFF. CDR3 nucleotides: TGTGCCAGCAGCCGAGAGGCTCGGTACAATGAGCAGTTCTTC.

The rearrangement joins TRBV29-1 to TRBJ2-2; TRBD2 matches 11 bases. The CDR3 covers 15 residues. The germline CDR1 and CDR2 sequences are SQVTM and ANQGSEA. V trimming: 7 bases; J trimming: 3 bases; junction bases outside the gene matches: 7. CDR3: CSARGTSGYTGELFF. CDR3 DNA sequence: TGCAGCGCTCGGGGGACTAGCGGATACACCGGGGAGCTGTTTTTT.

The genes are TRBV11-3 and TRBJ1-2; D gene uncertain. This CDR3 comprises 13 residues. Germline V CDR1 and CDR2: SGHNT, YENEEA. V was clipped by 3 bases and J by 4 bases, with 9 bases between them. CDR3 sequence (DNA): TGTGCCAGCAGCTTCTCTACGGGCTATGGCTACACCTTC. As protein: CASSFSTGYGYTF.

The gene calls are TRBV27 and TRBJ1-5, with a tentative D call TRBD1 (5 bases). V was pared by 5 bases and J by 4 bases, with 12 bases between. This CDR3 is built from 14 residues. Germline V CDR1 and CDR2: MNHEY, SMNVEV (reference sequence). CDR3 coding DNA: TGTGCCAGCAGTCCCCTCGGGGGAAATCAGCCCCAGCATTTT. Its translation is CASSPLGGNQPQHF.

V is TRBV18 and J is TRBJ2-7; maybe TRBD1 (6 bases). This CDR3 spans 14 amino acids. The V end lost 6 bases, the J end lost 0 bases, and 12 bases lay between the germline ends. Germline V gene lookup returns CDR1 KGHSH and CDR2 LQKENI. CDR3 region: CASSRNRDSYEQYF. CDR3 in DNA: TGTGCCAGCTCGCGAAACAGGGACTCCTACGAGCAGTACTTC.

There are a few counts of this clone. The chain is built from TRBV6-1 and TRBJ2-7; D possibly corresponds to TRBD1 (6 bases). The germline gives CDR1 MNHNS, CDR2 SASEGT. This CDR3 is built from 13 residues. V shed 2 bases and J shed 4 bases, with 9 bases lying between them. The CDR3 DNA reads TGTGCCAGCAGTGAAACAGGGCCTTACGAGCAGTACTTC. This translates into CASSETGPYEQYF.

The V gene is TRBV5-1, the J gene TRBJ1-3, with D unclear. The germline gives CDR1 SGHRS, CDR2 YFSETQ. The CDR3 length is 16 residues. Trimming pared 1 base from V and 0 bases from J, leaving 11 bases between. For the CDR3, the DNA is TGCGCCAGCAGCTTGCGAACAGCCAGCTCTGGAAACACCATATATTTT. Translation: CASSLRTASSGNTIYF.